Below are 18 T cell receptor beta chains sequenced from a single sample in a study of yellow fever vaccine responses in identical twins. TCRdb passed the RT-PCR reads through MiXCR, listing each CDR3 protein once. The sample holds around 13,000 distinct CDR3 sequences, approximately 84% seen once. The specimen was T cells from blood (PBMCs), unsorted or a sorted subset (not recorded which), collected before or after yellow fever vaccination (not recorded which). These receptors were taken from a young woman who received the yellow fever vaccine.

This chain connects TRBV11-2 to TRBJ2-7; maybe TRBD2 (5 bases). Trimming pared 0 bases from V and 5 bases from J, leaving 14 bases between. CDR3 length equals 15 residues. Germline lookup yields CDR1 SGHAT and CDR2 FQNNGV. The CDR3 sequence is CASSLEPEVIDEQYF. The CDR3, as DNA: TGTGCCAGCAGCTTAGAACCGGAGGTAATAGACGAGCAGTACTTC. The full variable domain, with the rest looked up from reference TRBV11-2 and TRBJ2-7, is EAGVAQSPRYKIIEKRQSVAFWCNPISGHATLYWYQQILGQGPKLLIQFQNNGVVDDSQLPKDRFSAERLKGVDSTLKIQPAKLEDSAVYLCASSLEPEVIDEQYFGPGTRLTVT.

The chain has TRBV28 and TRBJ2-4, with 11 nucleotides matching TRBD2. V was clipped by 5 bases and J by 2 bases; unmatched bases: 8. CDR3 length equals 17 residues. The V gene's germline CDR1 is MDHEN and CDR2 SYDVKM. The CDR3 nucleotides are TGTGCCAGCAGTCCCTTACTAGCGGGAGCGACCAAAAACATTCAGTACTTC. Its protein is CASSPLLAGATKNIQYF.

This chain connects TRBV30 to TRBJ2-7; D gene ambiguous. The CDR3 has 13 amino acids. CDR1 is GTSNPN, CDR2 SVGIG, per germline (reference sequence). Trimming removed 4 bases at V and 1 base at J, with 11 bases between. The DNA for the CDR3 is TGTGCCTGGATGACGACTGTTTCCTACGAGCAGTACTTC. Translating gives CAWMTTVSYEQYF.

The chain recombines TRBV4-3 with TRBJ2-7; 7 nucleotides agree with TRBD2. The V gene end was trimmed by 1 base and the J gene end by 4 bases; junction bases not matched to a gene: 4. This CDR3 spans 14 amino acids. Germline CDR1 reads LGHNA; CDR2 reads YSLEER. The CDR3 is CASSQGEGRYEQYF. Here the CDR3 DNA reads TGCGCCAGCAGCCAAGGGGAGGGCCGTTACGAGCAGTACTTC.

The rearrangement joins TRBV14 to TRBJ2-7, with 7 positions matching TRBD1. The CDR3 is 14 residues long. V lost 2 bases and J lost 3; bases outside the gene matches: 4. The germline V gene encodes CDR1 SGHDN and CDR2 FVKESK. CDR3 coding DNA: TGTGCCAGCAGCCAACAGGGGGTCGGCTACGAGCAGTACTTC. It specifies CASSQQGVGYEQYF. Full variable domain (remainder filled in from reference TRBV14 and TRBJ2-7): EAGVTQFPSHSVIEKGQTVTLRCDPISGHDNLYWYRRVMGKEIKFLLHFVKESKQDESGMPNNRFLAERTGGTYSTLKVQPAELEDSGVYFCASSQQGVGYEQYFGPGTRLTVT.

This clonotype was observed a handful of times. Mismatch with germline at one junction end may stem from a read error. The chain carries TRBV28 and TRBJ2-1; 8 positions agree with TRBD2. The germline CDR1 and CDR2 sequences are MDHEN and SYDVKM. The CDR3 contains 14 residues. The CDR3 DNA sequence: TGTGCCAGCAGTTTACGGGGGGGCAGCGATGAGCTGTTCTTC. This gives the protein CASSLRGGSDELFF. Full variable domain (missing parts from reference TRBV28 and TRBJ2-1): DVKVTQSSRYLVKRTGEKVFLECVQDMDHENMFWYRQDPGLGLRLIYFSYDVKMKEKGDIPEGYSVSREKKERFSLILESASTNQTSMYLCASSLRGGSDELFFGPGTRLTVL.

The V and J genes are TRBV29-1 and TRBJ2-3; D uncertain. V lost 2 bases to trimming and J lost 0 bases, with 6 bases between them. Germline V gene sequence: CDR1 SQVTM, CDR2 ANQGSEA. The CDR3 contains 13 residues. CDR3 loop: CSVEIGSTDTQYF. For the CDR3, the DNA is TGCAGCGTTGAAATTGGGAGCACAGATACGCAGTATTTT.

This chain joins TRBV12-3 or TRBV12-4 and TRBJ2-2, with D unclear. Trimming took 2 bases from V and 1 from J, leaving 2 bases between them. This CDR3 is built from 13 residues. CDR3 coding DNA: TGTGCCAGCAGTTTACAGAACACCGGGGAGCTGTTTTTT. Its protein is CASSLQNTGELFF.

V usage is TRBV13 and J usage is TRBJ2-2; 9 bases map to TRBD1. V trimming: 3 bases; J trimming: 2 bases; junction bases outside the gene matches: 7. The CDR3 spans 17 residues. From germline, CDR1 is PRHDT and CDR2 FYEKMQ (reference sequence). In nucleotides, the CDR3 is TGTGCCAGCAGCTTCGTACAGGGGGCGCGAAACACCGGGGAGCTGTTTTTT. Translation gives CASSFVQGARNTGELFF.

The rearrangement links TRBV12-3 or TRBV12-4 to TRBJ2-7; unclear D gene. The CDR3 length is 12 residues. Trimming left V 6 bases short and J 1 base short, with 7 bases between. The CDR3 nucleotides read TGTGCCAGCAGCGTACCATCCTACGAGCAGTACTTC. It encodes CASSVPSYEQYF.

The chain links TRBV9 to TRBJ2-7; 8 bases map to TRBD1. The CDR3 consists of 15 residues. CDR1 is SGDLS and CDR2 is YYNGEE in the germline V gene. V lost 2 bases, J lost 5 bases, and 9 bases stayed unmatched. In nucleotides, the CDR3 is TGTGCCAGCAGCGTGAGAGGCGACAGGGGCCACGAGCAGTACTTC. Translation gives CASSVRGDRGHEQYF.

The chain employs TRBV7-9 and TRBJ1-1; possible D gene TRBD1, 5 bases. Between the trimmed V and J ends, which lost 5 bases and 4 bases, there was a span of 14 bases. This CDR3 spans 14 amino acids. CDR1 SEHNR and CDR2 FQNEAQ come from the germline V gene (reference sequence). The CDR3 DNA reads as TGTGCCAGCAGCGTTCAGGGTATGGGCACTGAAGCTTTCTTT. This encodes CASSVQGMGTEAFF.

J is TRBJ2-7 and V is TRBV11-3; D not resolved. The V gene lost 2 bases and the J gene lost 5 bases, with 13 bases spanning the gap. Looked up from germline, CDR1 is SGHNT and CDR2 is YENEEA. The CDR3 has 14 amino acids. The CDR3 coding sequence is TGTGCCAGCAGCTTAAGTTCCGTGGCCAACGAGCAGTACTTC. It specifies CASSLSSVANEQYF.

The chain combines TRBV29-1 with TRBJ2-4; 8 bases are shared with TRBD2. CDR3 size: 13 residues. With 2 bases clipped from V and 9 bases from J, the junction kept 6 bases outside the gene matches. Germline V gene lookup returns CDR1 SQVTM and CDR2 ANQGSEA. DNA for the CDR3: TGCAGCGTTGAAACTAGCGGACTCAGCATTCAGTACTTC. This encodes CSVETSGLSIQYF.

CDR3: CASSQVRETNEKLFF. For the CDR3, the DNA is TGCGCCAGCAGCCAAGTACGGGAAACTAATGAAAAACTGTTTTTT. V gene TRBV4-1 combines with J gene TRBJ1-4; D is unclear. CDR1 is MGHRA and CDR2 is YSYEKL in the germline V gene. The CDR3 is 15 residues long. V lost 1 base and J 1 base, leaving 7 bases between the germline ends.

The chain employs TRBV29-1 and TRBJ2-3, with D maybe TRBD1 (5 bases). The CDR3 runs 16 residues. Trimming stripped 3 bases from V and 0 bases from J, with 16 bases between. Germline CDR1 is SQVTM and CDR2 is ANQGSEA. CDR3 sequence reads: CSVEGPQGHSTDTQYF. CDR3 in DNA: TGCAGCGTTGAGGGTCCTCAGGGCCATAGCACAGATACGCAGTATTTT.

The chain carries TRBV7-3 and TRBJ2-3, with a weak D call TRBD2 (6 bases). Germline V gene data show CDR1 as SGHTA and CDR2 as FQGTGA. The CDR3 is 12 residues long. V was shortened by 6 bases and J by 7 bases, with 11 bases between the two germline ends. This chain's CDR3 is CASSGGGNTQYF. The DNA of the CDR3 is TGTGCCAGCAGTGGTGGGGGGAATACGCAGTATTTT.

The CDR3: CASSLSMAAGTEAFF. CDR3 in DNA: TGTGCCAGCAGCTTGTCCATGGCCGCGGGCACTGAAGCTTTCTTT. V usage is TRBV5-4 and J usage is TRBJ1-1; no clear D gene. V was trimmed by 1 base and J by 4 bases, leaving 14 bases between them. The CDR3 has 15 residues. The germline V gene encodes CDR1 SGHNT and CDR2 YYREEE (reference sequence).